The rows below give T cell receptor beta chains drawn from one sample of a study of control samples from healthy donors and cancer patients. The data were produced by immunoSEQ multiplex PCR, yet TCRdb's version contains in-frame clones alone and is incomplete. This sample has approximately 140,000 clones, with 93% found just once. The sample taken for sequencing was blood. These receptors all come from a man aged 18-30 years in good health. Each CDR3 is given with its conserved first and last residue. Each record gives: clone size, J gene, V gene, D gene, CDR3 protein, CDR3 DNA. D genes are given only for firm matches. The listing skips clone size in some rows; elsewhere it reads once, few, many or a size class.

- | TRBJ1-1 | TRBV12-3/TRBV12-4 | - | CASSPNMNTEAFF | TGTGCCAGCAGTCCGAACATGAACACTGAAGCTTTCTTT
- | TRBJ2-7 | TRBV20-1 | - | CSASLSGNEQYF | TGCAGTGCTAGTCTAAGTGGGAACGAGCAGTACTTC
few | TRBJ2-5 | TRBV28 | TRBD1 | CASSLDRRGQYF | TGTGCCAGCAGTTTAGATCGCAGGGGGCAGTACTTC
- | TRBJ2-7 | TRBV10-3 | - | CAIIAGNEQYF | TGTGCCATCATTGCCGGCAACGAGCAGTACTTC
- | TRBJ1-4 | TRBV5-1 | - | CASSLGPQPSTNEKLFF | TGCGCCAGCAGCTTGGGACCACAACCTTCAACTAATGAAAAACTGTTTTTT
- | TRBJ2-7 | TRBV7-8 | - | CASSKQVSYEQYF | TGTGCCAGCAGCAAGCAGGTATCCTACGAGCAGTACTTC
- | TRBJ1-2 | TRBV6-1 | - | CASSEELTRAYGYTF | TGTGCCAGCAGTGAAGAACTGACCCGGGCCTATGGCTACACCTTC
- | TRBJ2-2 | TRBV7-2 | - | CASSLGSNTGELFF | TGTGCCAGCAGCTTGGGCTCAAACACCGGGGAGCTGTTTTTT
- | TRBJ2-3 | TRBV28 | - | CASSSGSWVTDTQYF | TGTGCCAGCAGTTCAGGCAGCTGGGTCACAGATACGCAGTATTTT
few | TRBJ1-2 | TRBV7-9 | TRBD1 | CASSPLWTGVKYDGYTF | TGTGCCAGCAGCCCCCTCTGGACAGGGGTTAAATATGATGGCTACACCTTC
- | TRBJ2-7 | TRBV27 | TRBD1 | CASSSRQGGYEQYF | TGTGCCAGCAGTTCCCGACAGGGGGGATACGAGCAGTACTTC
- | TRBJ1-2 | TRBV7-9 | - | CASSLWQLGYTF | TGTGCCAGCAGCTTATGGCAGTTAGGCTACACCTTC
- | TRBJ1-2 | TRBV20-1 | TRBD1 | CSAKGARYTF | TGCAGCGCCAAGGGGGCTCGCTACACCTTC
- | TRBJ2-3 | TRBV29-1 | TRBD2 | CSARAGGLTDTQYF | TGCAGCGCCAGAGCGGGGGGGCTCACAGATACGCAGTATTTT
- | TRBJ2-1 | TRBV15 | - | CATSRVMVYNEQFF | TGTGCCACCAGCAGAGTAATGGTATACAATGAGCAGTTCTTC
- | TRBJ1-2 | TRBV5-1 | - | CASSLDVAGYTF | TGCGCCAGCAGCTTGGACGTAGCTGGCTACACCTTC
- | TRBJ2-3 | TRBV7-2 | - | CASSSGGSTDTQYF | TGTGCCAGCAGCTCGGGCGGGTCCACAGATACGCAGTATTTT
- | TRBJ2-3 | TRBV10-3 | - | CAISDTDTQYF | TGTGCCATCAGTGACACAGATACGCAGTATTTT
once | TRBJ2-2 | TRBV6-2/TRBV6-3 | - | CASSYSVVWRGPNTGELFF | TGTGCCAGCAGTTACAGTGTGGTTTGGCGGGGCCCGAACACCGGGGAGCTGTTTTTT
- | TRBJ2-1 | TRBV2 | TRBD1 | CASRTGTGWGNEQFF | TGTGCCAGCAGGACCGGGACAGGATGGGGCAATGAGCAGTTCTTC
few | TRBJ2-7 | TRBV13 | - | CASSRRGRFYEQYF | TGTGCCAGCAGTCGCCGGGGGCGATTCTACGAGCAGTACTTC
- | TRBJ2-5 | TRBV10-3 | - | CAISGSPEETQYF | TGTGCCATCTCCGGTAGCCCCGAAGAGACCCAGTACTTC
- | TRBJ2-7 | TRBV5-5 | - | CASSLAGLSPYEQYF | TGTGCCAGCAGCTTGGCCGGGCTGTCGCCCTACGAGCAGTACTTC
- | TRBJ2-3 | TRBV5-1 | - | CASSLGRGASKDTQYF | TGCGCCAGCAGCCTGGGGAGGGGGGCCAGTAAAGATACGCAGTATTTT
- | TRBJ2-4 | TRBV24-1 | - | CATSPGFRGGYKNIQYF | TGTGCCACCAGCCCAGGTTTCCGTGGGGGGTACAAAAACATTCAGTACTTC
once | TRBJ2-2 | TRBV30 | - | CACYGGGMNTGELFF | TGTGCCTGCTATGGGGGCGGAATGAACACCGGGGAGCTGTTTTTT
- | TRBJ2-1 | TRBV28 | - | CASSLSLTGTERSNEQFF | TGTGCCAGCAGTTTGAGTCTGACCGGGACGGAGAGGAGCAATGAGCAGTTCTTC
- | TRBJ2-3 | TRBV10-3 | TRBD1 | CAISDRTGTSTDTQYF | TGTGCCATCAGTGACCGGACAGGAACAAGCACAGATACGCAGTATTTT
- | TRBJ2-7 | TRBV7-2 | TRBD2 | CASSPLGGGISSYEQYF | TGTGCCAGCAGCCCCCTTGGCGGGGGTATAAGCTCCTACGAGCAGTACTTC
- | TRBJ2-3 | TRBV13 | TRBD1 | CASSSDRVEHTQYF | TGTGCCAGCAGCTCCGACAGGGTGGAGCATACGCAGTATTTT
- | TRBJ1-3 | TRBV27 | - | CASKAGDRGNTIYF | TGTGCCAGTAAAGCAGGGGATCGGGGAAACACCATATATTTT
- | TRBJ1-6 | TRBV6-6 | - | CASKETGLNSPLHF | TGTGCCAGCAAGGAGACAGGCCTTAATTCACCCCTCCACTTT
- | TRBJ2-3 | TRBV24-1 | - | CATSDTVRPTDTQYF | TGTGCCACCAGCGACACAGTTCGACCCACAGATACGCAGTATTTT
- | TRBJ1-1 | TRBV19 | - | CASSIGRNTEAFF | TGTGCCAGTAGTATAGGGCGGAACACTGAAGCTTTCTTT